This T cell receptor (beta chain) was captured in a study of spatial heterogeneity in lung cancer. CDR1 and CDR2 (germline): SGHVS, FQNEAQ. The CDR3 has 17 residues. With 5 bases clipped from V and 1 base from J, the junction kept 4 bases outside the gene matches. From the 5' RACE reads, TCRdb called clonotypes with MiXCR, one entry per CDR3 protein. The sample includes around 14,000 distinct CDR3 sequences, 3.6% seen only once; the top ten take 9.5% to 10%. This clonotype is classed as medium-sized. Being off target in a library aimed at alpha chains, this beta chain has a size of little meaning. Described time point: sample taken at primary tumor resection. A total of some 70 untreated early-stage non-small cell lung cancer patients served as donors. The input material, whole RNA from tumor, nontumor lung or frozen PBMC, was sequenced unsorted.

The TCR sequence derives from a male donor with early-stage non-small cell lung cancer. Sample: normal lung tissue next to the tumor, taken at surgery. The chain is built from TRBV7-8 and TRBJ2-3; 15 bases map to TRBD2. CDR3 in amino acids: CASSPRTSGRGTDTQYF. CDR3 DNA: TGTGCCAGCAGCCCCCGGACTAGCGGGAGGGGCACAGATACGCAGTATTTT.